These 26 T cell receptor beta chains were all obtained from the same sample, sequenced in a study of blood T cells in healthy people across ages. Combining a sample-barcoded 5' primer with a J-beta primer mix, a second PCR ran for about 7 to 12 cycles. TCRdb re-derived calls from the 5' RACE reads in MiXCR, one entry per CDR3 protein. The sample yields 1.5 million to 2 million distinct CDR3 sequences, around half seen once. Sequencing was carried out using blood. These receptor sequences come from a middle-aged woman in good health.

The chain employs TRBV7-2 and TRBJ2-1; TRBD2 aligns across 10 bases. V dropped 3 bases and J dropped 7; count of bases not matched to a gene: 9. This CDR3 region has 16 residues. Germline assignment: CDR1 SGHTA and CDR2 FQGNSA. CDR3 residues: CASSFLLAGVLNEQFF. Here the CDR3 DNA reads TGTGCCAGCAGCTTTCTGCTAGCGGGGGTTTTGAATGAGCAGTTCTTC. Full variable domain (missing parts from reference TRBV7-2 and TRBJ2-1): GAGVSQSPSNKVTEKGKDVELRCDPISGHTALYWYRQSLGQGLEFLIYFQGNSAPDKSGLPSDRFSAERTGGSVSTLTIQRTQQEDSAVYLCASSFLLAGVLNEQFFGPGTRLTVL.

This chain connects TRBV15 to TRBJ2-3, with D maybe TRBD2 (6 bases). The CDR3 is made up of 16 amino acids. CDR1 and CDR2 (germline): LNHNV, YYDKDF (reference sequence). Trimming stripped 0 bases from V and 0 bases from J, with 10 bases between. The CDR3 sequence is CATSREASVSTDTQYF. Here the CDR3 DNA reads TGTGCCACCAGCAGAGAAGCTAGCGTTAGCACAGATACGCAGTATTTT.

This clonotype occurred many times. The J gene is TRBJ2-7, the V gene TRBV28, with 7 bases aligning to TRBD1. Germline V gene data show CDR1 as MDHEN and CDR2 as SYDVKM. The V and J ends lost 6 bases and 5 bases, in that order; junction bases with no gene match: 1. The CDR3 consists of 11 residues. The CDR3 DNA follows: TGTGCCAGCAGAACAGGGGACGAGCAGTACTTC. Protein product: CASRTGDEQYF.

This clonotype was seen once. The V call is TRBV5-1, the J call TRBJ2-1; 7 nucleotides line up with TRBD2. In germline, CDR1 is SGHRS, CDR2 YFSETQ. The trim removed 2 bases at V and 6 bases at J, leaving 11 bases unmatched. This CDR3 is 16 amino acids long. The CDR3 sequence: CASSFQAGSPCNEQFF. The CDR3 nucleotides read TGCGCCAGCAGCTTCCAAGCGGGGAGCCCTTGCAATGAGCAGTTCTTC.

The CDR3 loop is CSARKTDEQYF. The CDR3 DNA reads TGCAGTGCTAGAAAGACGGATGAGCAGTACTTC. J is TRBJ2-5 and V is TRBV20-1, with unresolved D. The CDR3 extends over 11 amino acids. Germline values: CDR1 DFQATT, CDR2 SNEGSKA (reference sequence). V was pared by 2 bases and J by 11 bases, with 12 bases between.

The chain has TRBV7-9 and TRBJ2-5; 8 bases map to TRBD2. The last part of the DNA fits TRBJ2-7 better; the J call may be wrong. The CDR3 consists of 15 residues. CDR1 and CDR2 from the germline V gene are SEHNR and FQNEAQ (reference sequence). DNA of the CDR3: TGTGCCAGCACCCCACGGGCTAGCGGGTTCTACGAGCAGTACTTC. It encodes CASTPRASGFYEQYF.

The table lists this clonotype with a count of one. V is TRBV9 and J is TRBJ2-1; no clear D gene. Germline lookup yields CDR1 SGDLS and CDR2 YYNGEE. The ends were cut back, 1 base at V and 8 bases at J, with 13 bases in the middle. This CDR3 has 14 amino acids. This chain's CDR3 is CASSVPPMVDEQFF. DNA for the CDR3: TGTGCCAGCAGCGTACCCCCAATGGTAGATGAGCAGTTCTTC.

The genes are TRBV7-2 and TRBJ1-6; 10 bases agree with TRBD1. V was pared by 5 bases and J by 6 bases, with 4 bases of the junction left unmatched. The CDR3 loop spans 15 amino acids. Germline lookup yields CDR1 SGHTA and CDR2 FQGNSA. Here the CDR3 reads CASSKRDRGNSPLHF. CDR3 DNA: TGTGCCAGCAGCAAACGGGACAGGGGTAATTCACCCCTCCACTTT.

This sequence joins TRBV28 and TRBJ1-2; possibly TRBD1 for D (6 bases). The CDR3 is 13 amino acids. Deletions cut 5 bases from V and 8 bases from J, with 15 bases between. The germline gives CDR1 MDHEN, CDR2 SYDVKM. The CDR3, as DNA: TGTGCCAGCAGTCACAACAGGGTTCACGGCTACACCTTC. Translation: CASSHNRVHGYTF.

The J gene is TRBJ2-1, the V gene TRBV29-1, with TRBD2 matching over 8 bases. Per the germline V gene, CDR1 is SQVTM and CDR2 is ANQGSEA. The ends lost 7 bases at V and 7 bases at J; junction bases unmatched: 9. CDR3 length equals 13 residues. The CDR3 here is CSDDGGGINEQFF. CDR3 nucleotides: TGCAGCGATGACGGGGGGGGCATAAATGAGCAGTTCTTC.

The V and J genes are TRBV20-1 and TRBJ1-4, with D hard to call. V dropped 6 bases and J dropped 7 bases, with 9 bases sitting between them. This CDR3 comprises 11 residues. Germline lookup yields CDR1 DFQATT and CDR2 SNEGSKA (reference sequence). CDR3 DNA sequence: TGCAGTGCCCCGGTAACTGAAAAACTGTTTTTT. Its protein product is CSAPVTEKLFF.

The table lists this clonotype with a few counts. The CDR3 reads CASSLDPSEAEYEQYF. The CDR3 DNA sequence: TGTGCCAGCAGCTTAGATCCCAGCGAAGCCGAATACGAGCAGTACTTC. This rearrangement joins TRBV13 to TRBJ2-7; D gene unclear. Trimming cost V 1 base and J 4 bases, with 17 bases left between them. Germline V lookup: CDR1 PRHDT, CDR2 FYEKMQ (reference sequence). There are 16 residues in the CDR3.

As DNA, the CDR3 is TGTGCCAGCAGCCCCATTTCGGATGGCTACACCTTC. This translates into CASSPISDGYTF. The chain has TRBV7-2 and TRBJ1-2; no firm D call. The length of the CDR3 is 12 residues. Trimming stripped 5 bases from V and 6 bases from J, with 10 bases between. Germline CDR1 and CDR2: SGHTA and FQGNSA.

The rearrangement links TRBV5-1 to TRBJ2-1, with TRBD1 as a possible D gene (7 bases). Germline V gene lookup returns CDR1 SGHRS and CDR2 YFSETQ. This CDR3 is built from 16 residues. V was clipped by 0 bases and J by 7 bases, with 17 bases between them. CDR3 protein: CASSLAQGGSANEQFF. DNA of the CDR3: TGCGCCAGCAGCTTGGCCCAGGGGGGATCGGCTAATGAGCAGTTCTTC.

This clonotype was detected only a few times. The chain joins TRBV7-3 to TRBJ2-3, with TRBD2 identical over 7 bases. The trim removed 5 bases at V and 0 bases at J, leaving 8 bases unmatched. CDR1 SGHTA and CDR2 FQGTGA come from the germline V gene. The CDR3 spans 16 residues. Written as DNA, the CDR3 is TGTGCCAGCAGCCGGACCGCGGGGGTTAGCACAGATACGCAGTATTTT. It encodes CASSRTAGVSTDTQYF.

The V gene is TRBV11-2, the J gene TRBJ2-3, with 7 bases aligning to TRBD2. This CDR3 has 13 residues. J lost 5 bases, V lost 10 bases, and 9 bases had no gene match. Germline lookup yields CDR1 SGHAT and CDR2 FQNNGV. The CDR3 nucleotides are TGTGCCACCGCCGAGGGAGGGAGAGATACGCAGTATTTT. Its protein is CATAEGGRDTQYF.

The rearrangement uses TRBV5-5 and TRBJ2-5; the D is unclear. The CDR3 totals 12 residues. V lost 4 bases and J lost 11, with 15 bases in between. The germline V gene has CDR1 SGHKS and CDR2 YYEKEE (reference sequence). CDR3 region: CASSLQLNEQYF. The CDR3 DNA reads TGTGCCAGCAGCCTACAGTTGAATGAGCAGTACTTC.

The sample holds a few counts of this clonotype. The rearrangement joins TRBV7-9 to TRBJ2-7; TRBD2 agrees at 7 bases. Judging by the DNA end, TRBJ2-5 fits better; the J call may be wrong. This CDR3 region has 14 residues. Germline V gene sequence: CDR1 SEHNR, CDR2 FQNEAQ (reference sequence). CDR3 amino acids: CASSPTSQSGTQYF. In nucleotides, the CDR3 is TGTGCCAGCAGCCCGACTAGCCAAAGTGGGACCCAGTACTTC.

Concerning this clonotype itself: This clone may be a read error of a much larger clone one base away. The gene calls are TRBV12-3 or TRBV12-4 and TRBJ1-6, with TRBD1 matching 7 bases. The length of the CDR3 is 14 residues. The CDR3 region has the DNA TGTGCCAGCAGGTTAGGGGGCGGCAATTCACCCCTCCACTTT. Translating it yields CASRLGGGNSPLHF.

The chain employs TRBV24-1 and TRBJ2-7; D might be TRBD1 (5 bases). CDR1 is KGHDR, CDR2 SFDVKD, per germline. V was shortened by 7 bases and J by 7 bases, with 16 bases between the two germline ends. This CDR3 spans 13 amino acids. The DNA for the CDR3 is TGTGCCACCAGGGCAGGGCCCTACAATGAGCAGTACTTC. It translates to CATRAGPYNEQYF.

The table lists this clonotype with a few counts. The rearrangement links TRBV20-1 to TRBJ2-5; the match to TRBD2 covers 9 bases. V dropped 0 bases and J dropped 5; count of bases not matched to a gene: 10. CDR1 and CDR2 (germline): DFQATT, SNEGSKA (reference sequence). This CDR3 has 16 residues. The CDR3, as DNA: TGCAGTGCTAGAGAGGGGGGGCTAGCGGGGATCGAGACCCAGTACTTC. As protein: CSAREGGLAGIETQYF.

CDR3 region: CASSLFSITDTQYF. DNA for the CDR3: TGTGCCAGCAGCTTATTCTCAATCACAGATACGCAGTATTTT. V is TRBV7-8 and J is TRBJ2-3; no clear D gene. V dropped 2 bases and J dropped 2 bases, with 8 bases sitting between them. The CDR3 loop spans 14 amino acids. Germline assignment: CDR1 SGHVS and CDR2 FQNEAQ.

The rearrangement links TRBV6-2 or TRBV6-3 to TRBJ2-5; possible D gene TRBD2, 6 bases. The J call is doubtful: the DNA matches TRBJ2-7 better. The germline gives CDR1 MNHEY, CDR2 SVGEGT. The CDR3 has 13 amino acids. CDR3 coding DNA: TGTGCCAGCAGTGGGGACTTACAGTACGAGCAGTACTTC. Protein: CASSGDLQYEQYF.

The CDR3 region has the DNA TGCAGTGCTAGTGTGACAGATCAAGAGACCCAGTACTTC. It is translated as CSASVTDQETQYF. The rearrangement links TRBV20-1 to TRBJ2-5; weak D call: TRBD1 (5 bases). Germline V gives CDR1 DFQATT, CDR2 SNEGSKA (reference sequence). The CDR3 has 13 residues. The V gene lost 3 bases and the J gene lost 2 bases, with 10 bases spanning the gap.

The chain has TRBV6-5 and TRBJ2-1, with a weak D call TRBD2 (6 bases). The ends were cut back, 5 bases at V and 7 bases at J, with 12 bases in the middle. Germline CDR1 MNHEY, CDR2 SVGAGI. This CDR3 has 13 amino acids. The CDR3, as DNA: TGTGCCAGCAGTGACCTTGCGGGGAATGAGCAGTTCTTC. As protein: CASSDLAGNEQFF.

In nucleotides, the CDR3 is TGTGCCAGCAGTCAAGAGCAGGGGGACACAGATACGCAGTATTTT. Translation gives CASSQEQGDTDTQYF. This rearrangement joins TRBV28 to TRBJ2-3; 7 bases line up with TRBD1. CDR1 is MDHEN, CDR2 SYDVKM, per germline. CDR3 length equals 15 residues. Trimming took 5 bases from V and 2 from J; bases not matched to a gene: 7.